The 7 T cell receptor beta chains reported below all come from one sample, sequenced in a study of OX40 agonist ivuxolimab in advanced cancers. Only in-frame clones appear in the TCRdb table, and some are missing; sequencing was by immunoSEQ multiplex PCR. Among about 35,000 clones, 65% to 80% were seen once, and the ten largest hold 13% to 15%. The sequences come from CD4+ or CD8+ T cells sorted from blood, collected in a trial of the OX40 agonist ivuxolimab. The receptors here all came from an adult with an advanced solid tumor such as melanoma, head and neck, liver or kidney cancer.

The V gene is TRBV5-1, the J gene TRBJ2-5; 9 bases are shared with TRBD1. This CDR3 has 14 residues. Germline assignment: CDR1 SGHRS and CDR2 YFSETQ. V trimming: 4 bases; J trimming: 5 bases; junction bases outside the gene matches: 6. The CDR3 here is CASSTGQGGETQYF. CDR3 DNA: TGCGCCAGCAGCACGGGACAGGGCGGGGAGACCCAGTACTTC.

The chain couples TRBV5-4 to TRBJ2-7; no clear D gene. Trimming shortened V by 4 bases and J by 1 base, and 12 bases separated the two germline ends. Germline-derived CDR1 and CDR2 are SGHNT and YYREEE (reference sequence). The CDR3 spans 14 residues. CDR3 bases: TGTGCCAGCAGCAGTGGATACACATCCTACGAGCAGTACTTC. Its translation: CASSSGYTSYEQYF.

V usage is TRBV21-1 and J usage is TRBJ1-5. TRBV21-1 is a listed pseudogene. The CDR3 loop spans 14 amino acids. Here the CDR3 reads CATVWTDSNQPQHF. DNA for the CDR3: TGTGCCACCGTATGGACGGATTCAAATCAGCCCCAGCATTTT.

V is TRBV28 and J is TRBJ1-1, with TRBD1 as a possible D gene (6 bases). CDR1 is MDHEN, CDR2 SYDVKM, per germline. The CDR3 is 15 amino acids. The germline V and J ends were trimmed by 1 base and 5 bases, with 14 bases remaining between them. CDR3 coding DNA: TGTGCCAGCAGTTTATTTCAGGGGCGGAGGACTGAAGCTTTCTTT. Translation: CASSLFQGRRTEAFF.

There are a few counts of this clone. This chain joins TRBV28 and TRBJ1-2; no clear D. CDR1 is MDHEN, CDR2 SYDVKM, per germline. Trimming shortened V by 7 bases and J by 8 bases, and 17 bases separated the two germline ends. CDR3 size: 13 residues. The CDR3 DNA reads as TGTGCCAGCACCTCAGACGCGATTCGGGGCTACACCTTC. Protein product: CASTSDAIRGYTF.

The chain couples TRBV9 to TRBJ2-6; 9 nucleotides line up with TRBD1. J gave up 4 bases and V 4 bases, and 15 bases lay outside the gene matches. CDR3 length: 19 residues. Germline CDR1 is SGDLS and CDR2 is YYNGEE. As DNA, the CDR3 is TGTGCCAGCAGCCTAACACCGGGACAGGGTGTTAACGGGGCCAACGTCCTGACTTTC. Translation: CASSLTPGQGVNGANVLTF.

The CDR3 nucleotides are TGTGCCAGCACAGGGGGGGCCTGGAAGACCCAGTACTTC. Translating gives CASTGGAWKTQYF. The rearrangement links TRBV28 to TRBJ2-5; the D gene could be TRBD1 or TRBD2 (7 bases each). The CDR3 length is 13 residues. The germline V gene encodes CDR1 MDHEN and CDR2 SYDVKM. V lost 7 bases and J 6 bases, leaving 15 bases between the germline ends.